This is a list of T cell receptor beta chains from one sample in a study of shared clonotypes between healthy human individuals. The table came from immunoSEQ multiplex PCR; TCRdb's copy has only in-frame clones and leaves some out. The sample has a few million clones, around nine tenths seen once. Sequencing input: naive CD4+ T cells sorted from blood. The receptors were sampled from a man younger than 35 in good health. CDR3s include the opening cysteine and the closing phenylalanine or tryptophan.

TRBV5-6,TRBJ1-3,CASSFKGLDTIYF
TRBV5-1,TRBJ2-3,CASSWGRENTDTQYF
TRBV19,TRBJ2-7,CASSIGRGSYEQYF
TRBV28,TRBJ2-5,CASRTTGPVETQYF
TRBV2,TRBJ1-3,CASSDGTGRNTIYF
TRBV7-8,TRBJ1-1,CASSLTLSSTEAFF
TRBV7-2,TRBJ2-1,CASSPRDKYEPYNEQFF
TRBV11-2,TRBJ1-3,CASSPGQFSGNTIYF
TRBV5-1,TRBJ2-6,CASSLGFRGANVLTF
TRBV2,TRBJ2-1,CASSGPGGTYNEQFF
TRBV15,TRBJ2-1,CATLGGSSYNEQFF
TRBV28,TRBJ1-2,CASRIGQGDGNTF
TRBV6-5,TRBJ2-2,CASSNRVGGSGELFF
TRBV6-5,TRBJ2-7,CASSYEREGYEQYF
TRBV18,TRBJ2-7,CASSPRLTHEQYF
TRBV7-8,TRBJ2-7,CASSLAAGSSYEQYF
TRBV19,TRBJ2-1,CASSESTGKDEQFF
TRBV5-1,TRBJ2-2,CASSLVTGTATGELFF
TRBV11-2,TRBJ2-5,CASSLERQAGTQYF
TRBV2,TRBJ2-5,CASTIGLAAGVKTQYF
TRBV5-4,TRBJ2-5,CASSLVGAGQETQYF
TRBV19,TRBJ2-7,CASSPERGTQGPFEQYF
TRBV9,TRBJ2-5,CASSVAAGAQETQYF
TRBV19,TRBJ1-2,CASSMTGVGYGYTF
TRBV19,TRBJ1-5,CASSIDGTGGNQPQHF
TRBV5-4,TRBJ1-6,CASSSVNSPLHF
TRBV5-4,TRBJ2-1,CASGIAALNEQFF
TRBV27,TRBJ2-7,CASRGLSSYEQYF
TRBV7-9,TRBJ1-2,CASSLAWAETYGYTF
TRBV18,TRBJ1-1,CASSPLQNTEAFF
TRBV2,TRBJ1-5,CASSVLETSNQPQHF
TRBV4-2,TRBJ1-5,CASSQVHQPQHF
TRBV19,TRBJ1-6,CASSPRDRGFNSPLHF
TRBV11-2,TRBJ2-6,CASSSPRGPGANVLTF
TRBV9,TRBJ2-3,CASSLSGTSGSDTQYF
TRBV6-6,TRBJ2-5,CASRPVAGGQETQYF
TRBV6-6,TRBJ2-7,CASSRTGLAGTYEQYF
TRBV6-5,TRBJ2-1,CASSYRGEQFF
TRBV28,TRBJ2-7,CASSLFALAGGLYEQYF
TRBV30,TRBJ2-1,CAWSVQLSNEQFF
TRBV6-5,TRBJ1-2,CASRGGQGAYGYTF
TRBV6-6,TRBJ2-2,CASSPQGYTGELFF
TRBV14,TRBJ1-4,CASSQGLWGTNEKLFF
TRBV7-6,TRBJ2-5,CASSFSGQETQYF
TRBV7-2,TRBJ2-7,CASSFTIGPTYEQYF
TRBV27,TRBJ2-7,CASSFRTSGGGYEQYF
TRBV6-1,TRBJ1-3,CASREGGTVGNTIYF
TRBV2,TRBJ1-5,CASSERGEGVQPQHF
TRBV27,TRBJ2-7,CASSPVAGGPQWEQYF
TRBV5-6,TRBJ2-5,CASRDEGVETQYF
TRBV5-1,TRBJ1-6,CASSLGVAGRNNSPLHF
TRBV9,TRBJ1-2,CASSVTVEGDGGYTF
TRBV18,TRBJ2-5,CASSDTGVETQYF
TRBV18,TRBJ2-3,CASSPLPTDTQYF
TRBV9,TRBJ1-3,CAGEGPGNTIYF